This T cell receptor beta chain emerged from a study of OX40 agonist ivuxolimab in advanced cancers. General observations from the study: Within 6 weeks, CD4+ and CD8+ blood T cells expanded clonally at 0.1 to 3.0 mg/kg.

Blood sampling was done at baseline, cycle 4 day 1, and cycle 7 day 1. The junction had 9 bases not matched to a gene; V was cut back by 1 base and J by 4 bases. The CDR3 spans 17 residues. Germline V lookup: CDR1 MGHDK, CDR2 SYGVNS. TCRdb's table, derived via immunoSEQ multiplex PCR, lists solely in-frame clones and lacks some. This repertoire shows approximately 80,000 clones, about 91% found once; its top ten account for around 7%. A word on this clone: The antigen remains unidentified.

This chain joins TRBV25-1 and TRBJ2-1, with 8 bases lining up with TRBD2. The sequence came from an adult with an advanced solid tumor such as melanoma, head and neck, liver or kidney cancer. The sample consisted of CD4+ or CD8+ T cells sorted from blood, taken in a trial of the OX40 agonist ivuxolimab. Here the CDR3 reads CASSEFGGGASYNEQFF. The CDR3 nucleotides are TGTGCCAGCAGTGAATTCGGGGGGGGCGCCTCTTACAATGAGCAGTTCTTC. Based on the CDR3 plus reference TRBV25-1 and TRBJ2-1, the full variable domain is EADIYQTPRYLVIGTGKKITLECSQTMGHDKMYWYQQDPGMELHLIHYSYGVNSTEKGDLSSESTVSRIRTEHFPLTLESARPSHTSQYLCASSEFGGGASYNEQFFGPGTRLTVL.